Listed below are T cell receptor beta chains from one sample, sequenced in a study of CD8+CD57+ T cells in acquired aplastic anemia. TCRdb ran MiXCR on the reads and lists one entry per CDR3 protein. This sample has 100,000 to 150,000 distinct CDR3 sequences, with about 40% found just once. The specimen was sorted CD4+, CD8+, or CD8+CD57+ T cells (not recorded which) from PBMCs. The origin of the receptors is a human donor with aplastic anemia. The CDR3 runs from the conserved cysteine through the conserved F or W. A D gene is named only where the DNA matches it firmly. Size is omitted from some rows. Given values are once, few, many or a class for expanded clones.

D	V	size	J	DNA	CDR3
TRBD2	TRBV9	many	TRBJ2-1	TGTGCCAGCAGCGTAGACCTAGTGGCGGGGGTTAAGAATGAGCAGTTCTTC	CASSVDLVAGVKNEQFF
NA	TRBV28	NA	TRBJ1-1	TGTGCCAGCAGCCCACGCGGAACGGTAAACACTGAAGCTTTCTTT	CASSPRGTVNTEAFF
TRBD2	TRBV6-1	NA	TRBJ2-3	TGTGCCAGCAGTGAATCGCCTAGCGGGGGAGAAGATACGCAGTATTTT	CASSESPSGGEDTQYF
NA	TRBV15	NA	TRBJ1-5	TGTGCCGCCAGCCGGGCCCCGGACAGATTTAGCAATCAGCCCCAGCATTTT	CAASRAPDRFSNQPQHF
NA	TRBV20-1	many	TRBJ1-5	TGCAGTGGGTTAAGCGGCGATCAGCCCCAGCATTTT	CSGLSGDQPQHF
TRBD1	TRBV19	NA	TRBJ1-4	TGTGCCAGTCGGGACAGGGGAGAAAAACTGTTTTTT	CASRDRGEKLFF
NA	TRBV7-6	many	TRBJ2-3	TGTGCCAGCAGCGTCGACTCCTTCACGCAGTATTTT	CASSVDSFTQYF
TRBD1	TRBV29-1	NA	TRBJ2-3	TGCAGCGTGCACACAGGGGTAGTCACAGATACGCAGTATTTT	CSVHTGVVTDTQYF
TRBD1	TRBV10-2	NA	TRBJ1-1	TGCGCCAGCAGTGAGCCTACAGGGGGCACTGAAGCTTTCTTT	CASSEPTGGTEAFF
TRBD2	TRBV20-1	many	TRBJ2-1	TGCAGTGCTATCTGGACTCCGGGGGGGTACAATGAGCAGTTCTTC	CSAIWTPGGYNEQFF
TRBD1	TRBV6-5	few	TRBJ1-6	TGTGCCAGCAGTTACACCCGACAGGGTATTATTAATTCACCCCTCCACTTT	CASSYTRQGIINSPLHF
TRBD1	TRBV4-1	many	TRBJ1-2	TGCGCCAGCAGCCAATGGACAGGGGCCTACACCTTC	CASSQWTGAYTF
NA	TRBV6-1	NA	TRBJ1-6	TGTGCCAGCAGTGAAGCTGTCCAAGGATCCTATAATTCACCCCTCCACTTT	CASSEAVQGSYNSPLHF
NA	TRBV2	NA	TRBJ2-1	TGTGCCAGCAGTGAGGGATCGACTTTGAGCTCCTACAATGAGCAGTTCTTC	CASSEGSTLSSYNEQFF
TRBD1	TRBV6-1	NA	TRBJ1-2	TGTGCCAGCAGTCCTCGACAGGGGGGAGAACGGGACTATGGCTACACCTTC	CASSPRQGGERDYGYTF
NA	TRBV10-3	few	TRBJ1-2	TGTGCCAGACGAGGGGAGGAGCTTATCTATGGCTACACCTTC	CARRGEELIYGYTF